What follows is one TCR beta chain and its context. No antigen is known for it. The data stem from a study of Ad26.COV2.S vaccination and SARS-CoV-2 variants. The study, taken as a whole, reports: Substantial post-vaccination breadth of spike-specific CD8+ and CD4+ T cell responses was reported. Measurement of non-spike TCR breadth gave similar results in vaccine and placebo recipients.

Per the germline V gene, CDR1 is SGHRS and CDR2 is YFSETQ. The CDR3 is 13 amino acids. Trimming at V came to 4 bases and at J to 10 bases, leaving 8 bases not matched to a gene. Clones were sequenced by immunoSEQ multiplex PCR, and TCRdb holds only the in-frame ones, with some missing. The sample records 360,000 or so clones, around 90% being singletons. Treatment noted: some 20 received Ad26.COV2.S at low or high dose, single or two shots; 5 received placebo; per-sample allocation not given. Samples came from day 63 after the first vaccine or placebo injection. Vaccine was an Ad26 vector expressing Wuhan-strain SARS-CoV-2 spike.

The clonotype was recovered from a person aged 18-65 years who received the Ad26.COV2.S COVID-19 vaccine or a placebo. This chain joins TRBV5-1 and TRBJ1-2, with 9 bases that match TRBD1. The source material was peripheral blood, sampled in a trial of Ad26.COV2.S vaccine versus placebo. CDR3 nucleotide sequence: TGCGCCAGCAGCCCGGGACAGGGAAAGGACTACACCTTC. Amino acids: CASSPGQGKDYTF.